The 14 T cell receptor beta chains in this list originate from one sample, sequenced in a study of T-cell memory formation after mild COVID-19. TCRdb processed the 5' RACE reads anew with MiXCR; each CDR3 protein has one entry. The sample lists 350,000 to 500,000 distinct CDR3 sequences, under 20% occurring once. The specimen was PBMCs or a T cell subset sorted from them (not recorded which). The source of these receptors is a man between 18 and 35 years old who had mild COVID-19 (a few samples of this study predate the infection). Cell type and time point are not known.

In nucleotides, the CDR3 is TGTGCCTGGAGGAGTCTCTCCTACAATGAGCAGTTCTTC. Encoded protein: CAWRSLSYNEQFF. V is TRBV30 and J is TRBJ2-1; D is unclear. The V gene's germline CDR1 is GTSNPN and CDR2 SVGIG (reference sequence). This CDR3 is 13 amino acids long. V shed 3 bases and J shed 0 bases, with 6 bases lying between them.

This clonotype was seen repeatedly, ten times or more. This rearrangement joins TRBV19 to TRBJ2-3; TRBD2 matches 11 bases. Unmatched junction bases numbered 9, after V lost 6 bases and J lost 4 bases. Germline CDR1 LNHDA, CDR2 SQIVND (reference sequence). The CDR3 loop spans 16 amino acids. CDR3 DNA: TGTGCCAGTAGCCCACTAGCGGGGGAAACATCAGATACGCAGTATTTT. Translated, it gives CASSPLAGETSDTQYF. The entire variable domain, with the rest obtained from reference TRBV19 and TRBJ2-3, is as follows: DGGITQSPKYLFRKEGQNVTLSCEQNLNHDAMYWYRQDPGQGLRLIYYSQIVNDFQKGDIAEGYSVSREKKESFPLTVTSAQKNPTAFYLCASSPLAGETSDTQYFGPGTRLTVL.

This chain's CDR3 is CSVGTGHGYTF. In DNA form, the CDR3 reads TGCAGCGTCGGGACAGGGCATGGCTACACCTTC. J is TRBJ1-2 and V is TRBV29-1; 9 positions agree with TRBD1. V lost 6 bases and J lost 6; bases outside the gene matches: 2. CDR1 is SQVTM, CDR2 ANQGSEA, per germline. CDR3 length equals 11 residues.

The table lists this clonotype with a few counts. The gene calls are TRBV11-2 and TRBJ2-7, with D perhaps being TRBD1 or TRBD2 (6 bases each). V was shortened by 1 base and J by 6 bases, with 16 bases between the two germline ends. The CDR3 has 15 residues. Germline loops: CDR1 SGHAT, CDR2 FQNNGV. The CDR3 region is CASSLVWRGAAEQYV. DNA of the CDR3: TGTGCCAGCAGCTTAGTTTGGAGGGGGGCGGCCGAGCAGTACGTC.

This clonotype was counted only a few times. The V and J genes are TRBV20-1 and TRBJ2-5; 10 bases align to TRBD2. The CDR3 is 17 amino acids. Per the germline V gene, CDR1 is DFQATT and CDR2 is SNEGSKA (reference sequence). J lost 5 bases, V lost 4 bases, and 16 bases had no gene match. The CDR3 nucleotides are TGCAGTGCTACCGTATTGGGGAGCGGGGGGGCTCTCGAGACCCAGTACTTC. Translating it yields CSATVLGSGGALETQYF.

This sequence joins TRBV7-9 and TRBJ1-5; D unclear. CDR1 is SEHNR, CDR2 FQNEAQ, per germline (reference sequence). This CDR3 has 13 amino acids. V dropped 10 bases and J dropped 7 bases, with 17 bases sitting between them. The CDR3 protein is CAIQRSGNQPQHF. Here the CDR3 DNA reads TGTGCCATCCAAAGGTCTGGGAACCAGCCCCAGCATTTT.

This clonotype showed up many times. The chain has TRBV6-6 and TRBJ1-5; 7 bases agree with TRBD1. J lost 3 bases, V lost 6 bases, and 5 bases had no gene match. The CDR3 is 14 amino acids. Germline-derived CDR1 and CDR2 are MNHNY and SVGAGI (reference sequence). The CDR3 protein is CASRSGTDNQPQHF. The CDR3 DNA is TGTGCCAGCAGGTCCGGGACAGACAATCAGCCCCAGCATTTT.

CDR3: CASSQAKDWVPEPLHF. CDR3 DNA: TGCGCCAGCAGCCAAGCCAAGGACTGGGTACCGGAACCCCTCCACTTT. This sequence joins TRBV4-1 and TRBJ1-6, with D unresolved. Per germline, CDR1 MGHRA and CDR2 YSYEKL. V was trimmed by 1 base and J by 12 bases, leaving 19 bases between them. The CDR3 runs 16 residues.

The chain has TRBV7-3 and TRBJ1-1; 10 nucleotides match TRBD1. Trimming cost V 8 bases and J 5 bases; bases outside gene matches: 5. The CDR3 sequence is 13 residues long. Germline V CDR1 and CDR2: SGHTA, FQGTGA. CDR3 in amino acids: CASSEGQGTEAFF. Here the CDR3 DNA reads TGTGCCAGCTCCGAGGGACAGGGGACTGAAGCTTTCTTT.

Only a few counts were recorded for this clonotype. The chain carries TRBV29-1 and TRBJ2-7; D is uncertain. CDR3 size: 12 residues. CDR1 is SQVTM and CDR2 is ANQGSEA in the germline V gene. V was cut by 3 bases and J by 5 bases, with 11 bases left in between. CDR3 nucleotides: TGCAGCGTTGATGTCACTCGGGACGAGCAGTACTTC. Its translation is CSVDVTRDEQYF.

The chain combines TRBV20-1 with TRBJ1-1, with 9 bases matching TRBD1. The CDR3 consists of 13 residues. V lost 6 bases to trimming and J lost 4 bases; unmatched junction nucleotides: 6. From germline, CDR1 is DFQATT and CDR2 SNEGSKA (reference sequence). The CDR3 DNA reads TGCAGTGCAAGGGACAGGGCACCCACTGAAGCTTTCTTT. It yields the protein CSARDRAPTEAFF.

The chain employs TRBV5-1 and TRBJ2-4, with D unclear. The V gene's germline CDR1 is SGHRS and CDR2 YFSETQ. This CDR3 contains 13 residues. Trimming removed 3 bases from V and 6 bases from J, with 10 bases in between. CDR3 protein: CASSSLNRNIQYF. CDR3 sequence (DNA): TGCGCCAGCAGCTCCCTAAATCGAAACATTCAGTACTTC.

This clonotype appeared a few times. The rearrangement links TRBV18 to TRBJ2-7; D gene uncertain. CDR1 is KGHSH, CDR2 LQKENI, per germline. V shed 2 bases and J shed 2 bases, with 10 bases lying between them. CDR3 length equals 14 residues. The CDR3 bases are TGTGCCAGCTCACCAAACAGTTTGGCCTACGAGCAGTACTTC. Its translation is CASSPNSLAYEQYF.

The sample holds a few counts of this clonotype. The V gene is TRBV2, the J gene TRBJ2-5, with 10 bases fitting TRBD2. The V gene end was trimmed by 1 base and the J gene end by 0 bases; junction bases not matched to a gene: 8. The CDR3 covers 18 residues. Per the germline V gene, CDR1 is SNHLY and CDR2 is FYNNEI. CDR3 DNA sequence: TGTGCCAGCAGTGAAGTTCTAGCGGGGGCTAGGTACCAAGAGACCCAGTACTTC. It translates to CASSEVLAGARYQETQYF.